The entry below gives a single T cell receptor (beta chain) sequence along with its context. The data were obtained in a study of blood T cell repertoires in COVID-19. Study information: Some COVID-19 samples were acute and others convalescent; all came from the United States, Italy and Spain. The analysed material was cDNA or gDNA that came from T cells, B-cell-depleted T cells, or PBMCs.

TCRdb's copy holds only in-frame clones and misses some; the assay was immunoSEQ multiplex PCR. The profile shows about 150,000 clones, approximately 78% of them singletons. The TCR originated in a man of 80 years or more with acute or convalescent COVID-19. Sequences were obtained from peripheral blood.

The CDR3 nucleotides are TGTGCCAGCAGCTTAGAAACAGGGACCCAAGAGACCCAGTACTTC. Residues: CASSLETGTQETQYF. The chain couples TRBV13 to TRBJ2-5; a weak D match, TRBD1 (6 bases). In germline, CDR1 is PRHDT, CDR2 FYEKMQ (reference sequence). The ends were cut back, 1 base at V and 1 base at J, with 10 bases in the middle. The CDR3 consists of 15 residues.